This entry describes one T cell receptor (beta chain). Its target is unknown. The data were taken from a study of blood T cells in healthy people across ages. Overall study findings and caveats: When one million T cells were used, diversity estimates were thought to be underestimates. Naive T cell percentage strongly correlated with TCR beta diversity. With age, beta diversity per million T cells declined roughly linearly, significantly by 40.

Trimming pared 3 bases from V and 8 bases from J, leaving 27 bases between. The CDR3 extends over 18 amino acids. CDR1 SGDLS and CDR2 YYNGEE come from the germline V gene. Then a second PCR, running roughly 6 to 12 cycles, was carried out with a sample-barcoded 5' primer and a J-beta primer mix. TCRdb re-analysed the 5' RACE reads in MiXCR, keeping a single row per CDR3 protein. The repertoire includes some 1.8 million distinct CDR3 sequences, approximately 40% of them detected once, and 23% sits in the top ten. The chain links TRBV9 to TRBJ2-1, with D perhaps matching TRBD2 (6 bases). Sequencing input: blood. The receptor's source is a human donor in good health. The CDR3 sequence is CASSALSLGEDLGDEQFF. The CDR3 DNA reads TGTGCCAGCAGCGCGCTGTCTCTCGGGGAGGACCTTGGGGATGAGCAGTTCTTC.